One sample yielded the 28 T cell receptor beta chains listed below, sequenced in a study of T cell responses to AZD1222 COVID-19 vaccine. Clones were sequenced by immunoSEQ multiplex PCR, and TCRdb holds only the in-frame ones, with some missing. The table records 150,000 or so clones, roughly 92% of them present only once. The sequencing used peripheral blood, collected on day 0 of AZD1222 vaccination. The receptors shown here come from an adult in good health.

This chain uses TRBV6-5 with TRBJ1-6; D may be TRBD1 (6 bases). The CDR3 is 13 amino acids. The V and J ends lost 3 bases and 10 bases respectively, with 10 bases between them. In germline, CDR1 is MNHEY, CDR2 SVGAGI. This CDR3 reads CASSYSRGSPLHF. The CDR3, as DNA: TGTGCCAGCAGTTATAGCAGGGGCTCACCCCTCCACTTT.

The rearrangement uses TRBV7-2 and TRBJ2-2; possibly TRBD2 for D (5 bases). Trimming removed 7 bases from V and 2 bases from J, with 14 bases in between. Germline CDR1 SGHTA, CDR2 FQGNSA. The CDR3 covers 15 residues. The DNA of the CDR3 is TGTGCCAGCAACCGGGCCGAGGGAAACACCGGGGAGCTGTTTTTT. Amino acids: CASNRAEGNTGELFF.

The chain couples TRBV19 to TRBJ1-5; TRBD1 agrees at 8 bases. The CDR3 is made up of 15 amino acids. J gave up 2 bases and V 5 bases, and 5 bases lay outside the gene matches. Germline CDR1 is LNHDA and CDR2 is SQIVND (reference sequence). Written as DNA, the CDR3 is TGTGCCAGTAGTCGCCAGGGGGCGGGCAATCAGCCCCAGCATTTT. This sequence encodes CASSRQGAGNQPQHF. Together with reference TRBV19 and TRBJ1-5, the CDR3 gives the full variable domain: DGGITQSPKYLFRKEGQNVTLSCEQNLNHDAMYWYRQDPGQGLRLIYYSQIVNDFQKGDIAEGYSVSREKKESFPLTVTSAQKNPTAFYLCASSRQGAGNQPQHFGDGTRLSIL.

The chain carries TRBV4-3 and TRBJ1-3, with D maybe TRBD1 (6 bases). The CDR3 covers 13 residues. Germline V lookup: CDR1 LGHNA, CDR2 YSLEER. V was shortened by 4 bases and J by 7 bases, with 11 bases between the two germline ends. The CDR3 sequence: CASSPRGGNTIYF. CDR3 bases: TGCGCCAGCAGCCCCAGGGGTGGGAACACCATATATTTT.

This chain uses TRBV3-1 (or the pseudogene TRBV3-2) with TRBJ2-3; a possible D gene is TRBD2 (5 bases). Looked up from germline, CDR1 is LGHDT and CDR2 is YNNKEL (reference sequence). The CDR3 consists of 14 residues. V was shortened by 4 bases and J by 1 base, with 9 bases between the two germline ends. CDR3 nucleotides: TGTGCCAGCAGCCGTAGCGAGGGCACAGATACGCAGTATTTT. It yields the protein CASSRSEGTDTQYF.

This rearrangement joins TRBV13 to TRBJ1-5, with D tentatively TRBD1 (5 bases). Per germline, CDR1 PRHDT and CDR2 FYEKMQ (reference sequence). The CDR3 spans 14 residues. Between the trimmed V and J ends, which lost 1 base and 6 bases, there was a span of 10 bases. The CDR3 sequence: CASSLAGKGQPQHF. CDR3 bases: TGTGCCAGCAGCTTAGCAGGGAAGGGTCAGCCCCAGCATTTT.

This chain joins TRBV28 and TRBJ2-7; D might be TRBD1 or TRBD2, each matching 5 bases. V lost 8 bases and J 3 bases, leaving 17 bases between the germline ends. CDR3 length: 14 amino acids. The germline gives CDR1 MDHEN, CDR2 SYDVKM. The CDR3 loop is CASGSGREIYEQYF. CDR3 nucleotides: TGTGCCAGCGGAAGTGGCAGGGAGATCTACGAGCAGTACTTC.

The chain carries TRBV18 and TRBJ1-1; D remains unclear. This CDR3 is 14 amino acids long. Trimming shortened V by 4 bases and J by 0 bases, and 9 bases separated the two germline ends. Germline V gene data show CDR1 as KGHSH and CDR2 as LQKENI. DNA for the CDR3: TGTGCCAGCTCACTACCGACCGTGAACACTGAAGCTTTCTTT. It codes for CASSLPTVNTEAFF.

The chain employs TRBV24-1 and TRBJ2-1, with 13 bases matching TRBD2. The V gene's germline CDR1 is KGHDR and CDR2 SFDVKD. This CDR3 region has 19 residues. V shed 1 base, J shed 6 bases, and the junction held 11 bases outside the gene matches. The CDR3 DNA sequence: TGTGCCACCAGTGATTTTGGAACAGGGACTAGCGGGATGGGCAATGAGCAGTTCTTC. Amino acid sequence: CATSDFGTGTSGMGNEQFF.

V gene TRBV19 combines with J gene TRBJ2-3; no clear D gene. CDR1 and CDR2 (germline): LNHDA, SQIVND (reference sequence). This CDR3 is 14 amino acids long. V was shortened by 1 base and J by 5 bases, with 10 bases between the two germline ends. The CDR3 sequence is CASSIGAPQDTQYF. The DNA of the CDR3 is TGTGCCAGTAGTATAGGTGCCCCTCAAGATACGCAGTATTTT. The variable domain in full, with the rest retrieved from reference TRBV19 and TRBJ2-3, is DGGITQSPKYLFRKEGQNVTLSCEQNLNHDAMYWYRQDPGQGLRLIYYSQIVNDFQKGDIAEGYSVSREKKESFPLTVTSAQKNPTAFYLCASSIGAPQDTQYFGPGTRLTVL.

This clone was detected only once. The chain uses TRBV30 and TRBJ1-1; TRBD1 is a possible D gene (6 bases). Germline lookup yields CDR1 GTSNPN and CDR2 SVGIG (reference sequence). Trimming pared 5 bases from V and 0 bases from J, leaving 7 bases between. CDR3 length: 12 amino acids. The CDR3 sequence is CAWDRMNTEAFF. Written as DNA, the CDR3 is TGTGCCTGGGACAGGATGAACACTGAAGCTTTCTTT.

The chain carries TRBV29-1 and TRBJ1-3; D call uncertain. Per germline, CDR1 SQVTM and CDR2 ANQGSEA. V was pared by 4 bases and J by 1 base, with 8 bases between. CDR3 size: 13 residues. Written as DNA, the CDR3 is TGCAGCGTTGTGGTGGGGTCTGGAAACACCATATATTTT. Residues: CSVVVGSGNTIYF.

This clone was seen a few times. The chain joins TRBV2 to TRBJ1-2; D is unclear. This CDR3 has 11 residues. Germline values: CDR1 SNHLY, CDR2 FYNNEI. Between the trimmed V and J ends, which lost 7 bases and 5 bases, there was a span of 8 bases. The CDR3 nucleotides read TGTGCCAGCATACGGTTTTATGGCTACACCTTC. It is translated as CASIRFYGYTF.

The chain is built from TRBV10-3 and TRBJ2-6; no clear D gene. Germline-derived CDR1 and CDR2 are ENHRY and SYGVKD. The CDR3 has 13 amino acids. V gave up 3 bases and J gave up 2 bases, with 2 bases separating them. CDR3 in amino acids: CAISDTGANVLTF. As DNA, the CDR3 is TGTGCCATCAGTGATACTGGGGCCAACGTCCTGACTTTC.

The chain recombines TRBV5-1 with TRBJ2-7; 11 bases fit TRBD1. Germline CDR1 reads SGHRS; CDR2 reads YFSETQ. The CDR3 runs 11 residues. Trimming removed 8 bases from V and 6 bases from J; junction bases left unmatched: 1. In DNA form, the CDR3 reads TGCGCCAGTGGGACAGGGGGCGAGCAGTACTTC. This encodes CASGTGGEQYF. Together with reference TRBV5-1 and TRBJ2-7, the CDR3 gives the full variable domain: KAGVTQTPRYLIKTRGQQVTLSCSPISGHRSVSWYQQTPGQGLQFLFEYFSETQRNKGNFPGRFSGRQFSNSRSEMNVSTLELGDSALYLCASGTGGEQYFGPGTRLTVT.

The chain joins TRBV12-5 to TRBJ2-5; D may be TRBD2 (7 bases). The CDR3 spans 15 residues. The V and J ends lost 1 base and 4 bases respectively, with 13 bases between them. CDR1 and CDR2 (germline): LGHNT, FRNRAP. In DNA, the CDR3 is TGTGCTAGTGGTTTGGGAGCGGGACACTTAGAGACCCAGTACTTC. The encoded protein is CASGLGAGHLETQYF.

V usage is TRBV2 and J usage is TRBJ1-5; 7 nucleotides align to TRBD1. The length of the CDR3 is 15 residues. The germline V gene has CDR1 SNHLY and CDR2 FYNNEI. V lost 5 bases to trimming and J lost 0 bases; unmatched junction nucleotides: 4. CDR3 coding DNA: TGTGCCAGCAGTTTCGACAGGGTTAGCAATCAGCCCCAGCATTTT. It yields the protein CASSFDRVSNQPQHF.

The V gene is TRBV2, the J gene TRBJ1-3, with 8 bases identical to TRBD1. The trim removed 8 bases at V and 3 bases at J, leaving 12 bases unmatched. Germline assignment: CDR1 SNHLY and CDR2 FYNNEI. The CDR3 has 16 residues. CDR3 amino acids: CASSKSGGALGNTIYF. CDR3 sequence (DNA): TGTGCCAGCTCTAAATCAGGGGGCGCGCTTGGAAACACCATATATTTT.

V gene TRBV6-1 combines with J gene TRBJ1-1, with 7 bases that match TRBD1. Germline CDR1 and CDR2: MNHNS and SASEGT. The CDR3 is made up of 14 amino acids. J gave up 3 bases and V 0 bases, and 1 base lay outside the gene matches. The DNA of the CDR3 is TGTGCCAGCAGTGAAGCCAGGGGGTACACTGAAGCTTTCTTT. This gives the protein CASSEARGYTEAFF.

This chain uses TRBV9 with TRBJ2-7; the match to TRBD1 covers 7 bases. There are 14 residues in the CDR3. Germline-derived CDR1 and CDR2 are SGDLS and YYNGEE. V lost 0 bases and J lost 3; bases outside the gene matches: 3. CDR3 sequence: CASSVGGGGYEQYF. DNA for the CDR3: TGTGCCAGCAGCGTAGGAGGGGGCGGCTACGAGCAGTACTTC.

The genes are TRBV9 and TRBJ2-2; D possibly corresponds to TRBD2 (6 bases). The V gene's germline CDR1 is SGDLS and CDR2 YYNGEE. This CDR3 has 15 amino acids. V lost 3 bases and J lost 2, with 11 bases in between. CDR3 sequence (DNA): TGTGCCAGCAGCGCATGGGACTTAAACACCGGGGAGCTGTTTTTT. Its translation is CASSAWDLNTGELFF.

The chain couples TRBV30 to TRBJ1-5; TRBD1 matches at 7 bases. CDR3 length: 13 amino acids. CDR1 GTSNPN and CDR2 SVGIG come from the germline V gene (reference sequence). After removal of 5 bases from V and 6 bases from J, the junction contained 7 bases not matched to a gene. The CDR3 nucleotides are TGTGCCTGGGCGGGGGACAGCTCTCAGCCCCAGCATTTT. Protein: CAWAGDSSQPQHF.

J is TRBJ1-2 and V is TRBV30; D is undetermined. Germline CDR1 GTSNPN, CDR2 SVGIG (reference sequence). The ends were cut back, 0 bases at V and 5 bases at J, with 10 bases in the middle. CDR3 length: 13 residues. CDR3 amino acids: CAWSVEADYGYTF. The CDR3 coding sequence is TGTGCCTGGAGTGTGGAGGCAGATTATGGCTACACCTTC.

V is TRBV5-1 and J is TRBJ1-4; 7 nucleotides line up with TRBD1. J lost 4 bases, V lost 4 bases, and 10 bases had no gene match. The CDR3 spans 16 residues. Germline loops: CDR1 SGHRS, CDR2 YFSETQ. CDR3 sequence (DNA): TGCGCCAGCAGCCCAGGGACAGACCAGATTAATGAAAAACTGTTTTTT. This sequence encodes CASSPGTDQINEKLFF.

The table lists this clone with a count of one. CDR3 in DNA: TGTGCCAGCAGCTTAGCAGGTGCGGGGAACACCGGGGAGCTGTTTTTT. Its translation: CASSLAGAGNTGELFF. The rearrangement joins TRBV11-3 to TRBJ2-2; D is possibly TRBD2 (5 bases). V lost 1 base and J lost 1, with 10 bases in between. The CDR3 is 16 residues long. Germline V gives CDR1 SGHNT, CDR2 YENEEA.

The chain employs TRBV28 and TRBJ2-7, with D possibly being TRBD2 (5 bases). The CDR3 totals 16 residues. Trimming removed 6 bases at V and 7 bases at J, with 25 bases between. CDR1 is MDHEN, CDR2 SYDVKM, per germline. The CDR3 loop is CASSPRGFLSPGEQYF. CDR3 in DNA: TGTGCCAGCAGCCCGAGAGGGTTCCTGTCTCCCGGTGAGCAGTACTTC.

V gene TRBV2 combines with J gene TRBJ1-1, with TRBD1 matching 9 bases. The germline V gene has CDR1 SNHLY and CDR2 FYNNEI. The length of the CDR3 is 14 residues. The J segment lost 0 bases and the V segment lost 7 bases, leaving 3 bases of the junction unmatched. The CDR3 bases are TGTGCCAGCACCAGGACAGGGGTGAACACTGAAGCTTTCTTT. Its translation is CASTRTGVNTEAFF.

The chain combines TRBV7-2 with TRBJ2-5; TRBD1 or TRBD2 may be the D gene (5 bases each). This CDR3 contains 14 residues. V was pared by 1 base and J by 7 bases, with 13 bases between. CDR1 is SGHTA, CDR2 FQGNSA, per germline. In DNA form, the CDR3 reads TGTGCCAGCAGCTTAGGTGGGGACCTGGCGACCCAGTACTTC. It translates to CASSLGGDLATQYF. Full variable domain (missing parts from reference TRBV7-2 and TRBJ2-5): GAGVSQSPSNKVTEKGKDVELRCDPISGHTALYWYRQSLGQGLEFLIYFQGNSAPDKSGLPSDRFSAERTGGSVSTLTIQRTQQEDSAVYLCASSLGGDLATQYFGPGTRLLVL.